This record concerns one TCR beta chain sequence. This entry is derived from a study of blood T cell repertoires in COVID-19. Study-level information: Italy, Spain and the United States were the sources of the convalescent and acute COVID-19 samples. In each case, the material was cDNA or gDNA derived from T cells, B-cell-depleted T cells, or PBMCs.

Enrollment of patients from Seattle took place during active infection, with longitudinal follow-up. From germline, CDR1 is SNHLY and CDR2 FYNNEI. V was shortened by 10 bases and J by 1 base, with 10 bases between the two germline ends. The CDR3 loop spans 12 amino acids. In the study's own analysis: Reference gene primers were amplified, and this amplification served to estimate nucleated cell counts. Measured with immunoSEQ multiplex PCR; TCRdb has only the in-frame clones, and not every one. Clonal size and the V and J genes are those of that table, whereas D and trimming came from the DNA. The sample carries some 200,000 clones, 84% recorded once.

Input material: peripheral blood. The source of this sequence is a woman of 80 years or more with COVID-19, enrolled during active disease. This sequence joins TRBV2 and TRBJ2-5, with a tentative D call TRBD1 (6 bases). The CDR3 coding sequence is TGTGCCAACGGACAGACCCAAGAGACCCAGTACTTC. Amino acids: CANGQTQETQYF.